This T cell receptor beta chain came from a study of a mutant IDH1 vaccine in newly diagnosed glioma. V trimming: 5 bases; J trimming: 2 bases; junction bases outside the gene matches: 4. CDR1 and CDR2 (germline): SGHTA, FQGNSA. The CDR3 runs 14 residues. Turning to this clone: Its specificity is not known.

Time point in this sample: week 47, end of study. The content of each vaccine dose was 300 ug of mutant IDH1 20-mer peptide, and topical imiquimod accompanied it. Assay: immunoSEQ multiplex PCR; the TCRdb copy retains only in-frame clones and omits some. The sample records 75,000 to 95,000 clones, just under 90% being singletons. V and J are TRBV7-2 and TRBJ2-5; 8 positions match TRBD1. The sequence derives from a woman aged 45-60 years with glioma. The material was PBMCs, obtained from a glioma patient whose treatment included an IDH1 peptide vaccine. The CDR3: CASSPDRAQETQYF. CDR3 coding DNA: TGTGCCAGCAGCCCGGACAGGGCACAAGAGACCCAGTACTTC.